One sample yielded the 22 T cell receptor beta chains listed below, sequenced in a study of T cells in Graves' hyperthyroidism and ophthalmopathy (dated by TCRdb to between 2018 and 2020). Receptor libraries were prepared by multiplex PCR. The instrument given in TCRdb is Illumina HiSeq 2000. TCR beta CDR3 regions were amplified from RNA transcripts. A first-round RT-PCR of the TCR CDR3 used the HTBI primer set with the Qiagen OneStep RT-PCR kit. TCRdb itself trimmed the public reads at Q25 with fastp, ran MiXCR and retained productive beta chains. Each record represents a unique CDR3 protein, reported with the most common genes and DNA among its rows. Across this sample there are some 760,000 distinct CDR3 sequences, with about 14% seen only once. Of the sample, about 9.4% falls within the top ten clones. The sequencing sample was made of blood. Receptor source: a young woman with Graves' hyperthyroidism.

This clonotype was counted at least ten times. The genes are TRBV5-1 and TRBJ1-1; D might be TRBD1 (6 bases). V was trimmed by 3 bases and J by 7 bases, leaving 19 bases between them. This CDR3 contains 15 residues. The germline CDR1 and CDR2 sequences are SGHRS and YFSETQ. In nucleotides, the CDR3 is TGCGCCAGCAGCTCAACCTCGGGACAAGGCAGTGAAGCTTTCTTT. Translated: CASSSTSGQGSEAFF.

This clonotype has at least ten counts. The chain combines TRBV30 with TRBJ1-3; no clear D gene. Germline values: CDR1 GTSNPN, CDR2 SVGIG (reference sequence). This CDR3 comprises 14 residues. V was shortened by 1 base and J by 4 bases, with 11 bases between the two germline ends. CDR3 sequence: CAWSDFFTGNTIYF. The CDR3 bases are TGTGCCTGGAGTGACTTCTTTACCGGAAACACCATATATTTT.

Only a few counts were recorded for this clonotype. The chain has TRBV9 and TRBJ2-1; TRBD1 is a possible D gene (7 bases). The V gene lost 0 bases and the J gene lost 3 bases, with 19 bases spanning the gap. The CDR3 has 18 residues. Germline lookup yields CDR1 SGDLS and CDR2 YYNGEE. CDR3 bases: TGTGCCAGCAGCGTAGGCCCGACTGGAGGGGGCTACTACAATGAGCAGTTCTTC. As protein: CASSVGPTGGGYYNEQFF.

This clonotype was detected a few times. The chain carries TRBV7-8 and TRBJ2-5; D gene uncertain. CDR3 length equals 14 residues. V was trimmed by 0 bases and J by 4 bases, leaving 9 bases between them. Germline CDR1 reads SGHVS; CDR2 reads FQNEAQ. CDR3 bases: TGTGCCAGCAGCTTAGCGCAAGGTGGAGAGACCCAGTACTTC. Amino acids: CASSLAQGGETQYF.

V is TRBV5-6 and J is TRBJ2-5; no firm D call. The CDR3 runs 14 residues. V was cut by 4 bases and J by 7 bases, with 17 bases left in between. Germline CDR1 reads SGHDT; CDR2 reads YYEEEE. The CDR3 sequence is CASSPGFSTGTQYF. Written as DNA, the CDR3 is TGTGCCAGCAGCCCCGGGTTTTCGACGGGGACCCAGTACTTC.

This clonotype showed up many times. V usage is TRBV30 and J usage is TRBJ2-7; perhaps TRBD2 as D (7 bases). Germline lookup yields CDR1 GTSNPN and CDR2 SVGIG (reference sequence). This CDR3 has 14 residues. Trimming left V 5 bases short and J 2 bases short, with 16 bases between. Here the CDR3 reads CAWAPLGGAYEQYF. CDR3 in DNA: TGTGCCTGGGCTCCACTAGGGGGGGCCTACGAGCAGTACTTC.

This clonotype appeared many times. The rearrangement links TRBV2 to TRBJ2-3; D unresolved. CDR3 length: 15 amino acids. V was trimmed by 6 bases and J by 4 bases, leaving 17 bases between them. Germline-derived CDR1 and CDR2 are SNHLY and FYNNEI. As DNA, the CDR3 is TGTGCCAGCAGCCAGCCCCCGGCCGAGGCAGATACGCAGTATTTT. This codes for CASSQPPAEADTQYF.

This chain links TRBV6-2 or TRBV6-3 with TRBJ2-4; D is possibly TRBD1 or TRBD2 (5 bases each). The germline V and J ends were trimmed by 5 bases and 0 bases, with 20 bases remaining between them. The CDR3 loop spans 18 amino acids. Germline V lookup: CDR1 MNHEY, CDR2 SVGEGT. The CDR3 coding sequence is TGTGCCAGCAGTCCCCGAGCAGGGCAGAGGGGAGCCAAAAACATTCAGTACTTC. It encodes CASSPRAGQRGAKNIQYF.

The V gene is TRBV6-1, the J gene TRBJ2-1; 8 bases map to TRBD2. V was pared by 6 bases and J by 7 bases, with 8 bases of the junction left unmatched. CDR1 is MNHNS, CDR2 SASEGT, per germline. The CDR3 runs to 14 residues. As DNA, the CDR3 is TGTGCCAGCAGCTATAGCGGGATTGAAAATGAGCAGTTCTTC. Residues: CASSYSGIENEQFF.

This clonotype showed up just a few times. The CDR3, as DNA: TGCGCCAGCAGCCAAGATGGGCGGGGGCACACTGAAGCTTTCTTT. Protein sequence: CASSQDGRGHTEAFF. V and J are TRBV4-1 and TRBJ1-1; possibly TRBD1 for D (6 bases). The CDR3 loop spans 15 amino acids. The V gene lost 0 bases and the J gene lost 3 bases, with 11 bases spanning the gap. Per germline, CDR1 MGHRA and CDR2 YSYEKL.

The chain couples TRBV11-2 to TRBJ1-2, with 8 nucleotides matching TRBD1. The CDR3 length is 16 residues. J lost 9 bases, V lost 2 bases, and 14 bases had no gene match. Per germline, CDR1 SGHAT and CDR2 FQNNGV. CDR3 protein: CASSLLPTGGNNSYTF. The CDR3 nucleotides read TGTGCCAGCAGCTTATTACCAACAGGGGGAAATAATAGCTACACCTTC.

The CDR3 DNA is TGCAGCGTTGTGGGTCGAGAAAATGCCTACAATGAGCAGTTCTTC. Protein product: CSVVGRENAYNEQFF. The V gene is TRBV29-1, the J gene TRBJ2-1; D uncertain. The CDR3 covers 15 residues. CDR1 is SQVTM, CDR2 ANQGSEA, per germline. V lost 4 bases to trimming and J lost 2 bases, with 15 bases between them.

This clonotype came up many times. The gene calls are TRBV28 and TRBJ2-7; tentatively, D is TRBD1 or TRBD2 (7 bases each). The CDR3 spans 14 residues. Germline V gene data show CDR1 as MDHEN and CDR2 as SYDVKM. Deletions cut 10 bases from V and 2 bases from J, with 18 bases between. The CDR3 loop is CATRSGTAPYEQYF. The DNA of the CDR3 is TGTGCCACCCGGAGCGGGACAGCCCCCTACGAGCAGTACTTC.

This clonotype appeared many times. This chain joins TRBV13 and TRBJ2-5, with TRBD1 as a possible D gene (6 bases). This CDR3 comprises 15 residues. Trimming cost V 2 bases and J 5 bases, with 15 bases left between them. CDR1 and CDR2 from the germline V gene are PRHDT and FYEKMQ (reference sequence). CDR3 sequence reads: CASSLNQGLWETQYF. CDR3 DNA: TGTGCCAGCAGCTTAAACCAGGGGCTATGGGAGACCCAGTACTTC. Supplemented by reference TRBV13 and TRBJ2-5, the full variable domain reads AAGVIQSPRHLIKEKRETATLKCYPIPRHDTVYWYQQGPGQDPQFLISFYEKMQSDKGSIPDRFSAQQFSDYHSELNMSSLELGDSALYFCASSLNQGLWETQYFGPGTRLLVL.

This chain links TRBV29-1 with TRBJ2-5, with D perhaps TRBD1 (5 bases). Germline V gives CDR1 SQVTM, CDR2 ANQGSEA. The CDR3 runs 14 residues. With 4 bases removed from V and 7 bases from J, the gap between germline ends came to 19 bases. Written as DNA, the CDR3 is TGCAGCGTTGCCGGTATGAGCACCCAGGGGACCCAGTACTTC. Its protein product is CSVAGMSTQGTQYF.

This clonotype was observed a few times. The V and J genes are TRBV6-5 and TRBJ1-6; tentatively, D is TRBD1 (6 bases). The germline V and J ends were trimmed by 6 bases and 9 bases, with 21 bases remaining between them. The germline gives CDR1 MNHEY, CDR2 SVGAGI. The CDR3 extends over 16 amino acids. The CDR3 sequence: CASSTPLGQLFSPLHF. In DNA, the CDR3 is TGTGCCAGCAGCACCCCGCTAGGACAGTTGTTTTCACCCCTCCACTTT.

In this sample, this clonotype turned up many times. CDR3 in DNA: TGTGCCAGTTCTAGCGGGAGGGCCAATGAGCAGTTCTTC. Protein product: CASSSGRANEQFF. The rearrangement uses TRBV9 and TRBJ2-1; TRBD2 agrees at 12 bases. Germline V gene sequence: CDR1 SGDLS, CDR2 YYNGEE. With V trimmed by 8 bases and J by 6 bases, 3 bases remained unmatched. This CDR3 is 13 amino acids long. Together with reference TRBV9 and TRBJ2-1, the CDR3 gives the full variable domain: DSGVTQTPKHLITATGQRVTLRCSPRSGDLSVYWYQQSLDQGLQFLIQYYNGEERAKGNILERFSAQQFPDLHSELNLSSLELGDSALYFCASSSGRANEQFFGPGTRLTVL.

This clonotype was seen more than once but under ten times. The chain uses TRBV9 and TRBJ2-7; 10 bases agree with TRBD1. Germline V gene data show CDR1 as SGDLS and CDR2 as YYNGEE. The CDR3 sequence is 15 residues long. V was pared by 3 bases and J by 1 base, with 4 bases of the junction left unmatched. The CDR3 spells CASSGGQGISYEQYF. The CDR3 DNA sequence: TGTGCCAGCAGCGGGGGACAGGGGATTTCCTACGAGCAGTACTTC.

This clonotype was counted ten times or more. The rearrangement uses TRBV6-1 and TRBJ2-7; no clear D. The CDR3 extends over 13 amino acids. V was shortened by 0 bases and J by 1 base, with 4 bases between the two germline ends. Germline CDR1 and CDR2: MNHNS and SASEGT. This chain's CDR3 is CASSEATSYEQYF. CDR3 nucleotides: TGTGCCAGCAGTGAAGCGACGTCCTACGAGCAGTACTTC.

The rearrangement links TRBV29-1 to TRBJ2-7; D possibly uses TRBD1 or TRBD2 (6 bases each). Germline loops: CDR1 SQVTM, CDR2 ANQGSEA. V lost 0 bases and J 6 bases, leaving 12 bases between the germline ends. The CDR3 loop spans 13 amino acids. CDR3 sequence (DNA): TGCAGCGTTGAAGATCACGGGGGCACCGAGCAGTACTTC. Residues: CSVEDHGGTEQYF.

In this sample, this clonotype turned up many times. This chain uses TRBV6-1 with TRBJ1-1, with 11 bases matching TRBD1. V lost 6 bases, J lost 0 bases, and 0 bases stayed unmatched. Germline CDR1 is MNHNS and CDR2 is SASEGT. The CDR3 runs to 14 residues. In DNA form, the CDR3 reads TGTGCCAGCAGGGACAGGGGGCTGAACACTGAAGCTTTCTTT. It codes for CASRDRGLNTEAFF.

The rearrangement uses TRBV5-6 and TRBJ2-1, with D perhaps TRBD1 (6 bases). Germline CDR1 reads SGHDT; CDR2 reads YYEEEE. The CDR3 extends over 15 amino acids. Deletions cut 3 bases from V and 3 bases from J, with 13 bases between. CDR3 nucleotides: TGTGCCAGCAGCTCGCCGGACAGTAACTACAATGAGCAGTTCTTC. Its protein product is CASSSPDSNYNEQFF.